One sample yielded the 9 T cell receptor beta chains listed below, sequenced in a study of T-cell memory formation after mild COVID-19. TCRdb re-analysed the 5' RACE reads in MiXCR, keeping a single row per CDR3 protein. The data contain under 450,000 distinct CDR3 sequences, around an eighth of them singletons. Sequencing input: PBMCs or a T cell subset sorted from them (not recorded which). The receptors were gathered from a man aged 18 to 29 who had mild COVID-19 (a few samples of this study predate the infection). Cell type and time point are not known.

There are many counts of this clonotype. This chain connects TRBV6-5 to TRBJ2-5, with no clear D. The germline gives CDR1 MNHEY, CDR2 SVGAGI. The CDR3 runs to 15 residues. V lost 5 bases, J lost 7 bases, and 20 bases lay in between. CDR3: CASSPQRNRPRTQYF. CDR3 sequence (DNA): TGTGCCAGCAGTCCACAACGGAACAGACCACGGACCCAGTACTTC.

CDR3 coding DNA: TGTGCCAGTGGACTGATCTCCTATAATTCACCCCTCCACTTT. It encodes CASGLISYNSPLHF. The chain combines TRBV27 with TRBJ1-6, with no clear D. The CDR3 spans 14 residues. Trimming stripped 9 bases from V and 0 bases from J, with 9 bases between. CDR1 is MNHEY and CDR2 is SMNVEV in the germline V gene (reference sequence).

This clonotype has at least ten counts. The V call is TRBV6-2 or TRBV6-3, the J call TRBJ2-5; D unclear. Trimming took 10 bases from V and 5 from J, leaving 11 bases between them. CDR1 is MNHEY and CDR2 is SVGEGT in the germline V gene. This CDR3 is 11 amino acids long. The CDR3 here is CAIGRTETQYF. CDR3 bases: TGTGCCATCGGACGGACGGAGACCCAGTACTTC.

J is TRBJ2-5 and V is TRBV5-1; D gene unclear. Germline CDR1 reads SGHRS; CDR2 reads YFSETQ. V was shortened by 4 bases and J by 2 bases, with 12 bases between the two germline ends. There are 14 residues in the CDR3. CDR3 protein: CASSRGRTQETQYF. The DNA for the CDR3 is TGCGCCAGCAGCCGAGGACGCACTCAAGAGACCCAGTACTTC.

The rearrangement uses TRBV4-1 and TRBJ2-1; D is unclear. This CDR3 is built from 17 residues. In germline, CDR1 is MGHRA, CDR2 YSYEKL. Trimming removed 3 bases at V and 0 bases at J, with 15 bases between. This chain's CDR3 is CASSQAPGRSSYNEQFF. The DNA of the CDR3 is TGCGCCAGCAGCCAGGCTCCCGGGCGGAGCTCCTACAATGAGCAGTTCTTC.

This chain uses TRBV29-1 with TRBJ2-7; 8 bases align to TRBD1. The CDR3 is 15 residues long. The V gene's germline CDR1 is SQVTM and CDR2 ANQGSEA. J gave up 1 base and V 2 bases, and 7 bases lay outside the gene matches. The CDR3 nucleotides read TGCAGCGTTGAATATAGAGGACAGGGATCCTACGAGCAGTACTTC. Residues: CSVEYRGQGSYEQYF.

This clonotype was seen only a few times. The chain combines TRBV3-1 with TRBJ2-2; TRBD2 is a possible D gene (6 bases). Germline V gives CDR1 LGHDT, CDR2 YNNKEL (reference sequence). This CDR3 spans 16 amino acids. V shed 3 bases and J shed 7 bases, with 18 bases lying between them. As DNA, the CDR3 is TGTGCCAGCAGCCACCTACCAGCCGGGACTTTCGGGGAGCTGTTTTTT. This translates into CASSHLPAGTFGELFF.

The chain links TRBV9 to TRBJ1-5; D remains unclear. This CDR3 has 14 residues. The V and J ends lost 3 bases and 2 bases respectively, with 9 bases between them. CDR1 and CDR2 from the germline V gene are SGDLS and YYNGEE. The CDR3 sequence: CASSAEVGNQPQHF. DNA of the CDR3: TGTGCCAGCAGCGCCGAGGTTGGCAATCAGCCCCAGCATTTT.

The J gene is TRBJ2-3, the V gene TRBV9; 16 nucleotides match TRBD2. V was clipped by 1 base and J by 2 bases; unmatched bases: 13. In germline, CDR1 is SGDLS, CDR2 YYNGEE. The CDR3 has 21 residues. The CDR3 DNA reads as TGTGCCAGCAGCGTAACTCCGGGACTAGCGGGGGGGAGGTACGCCACAGATACGCAGTATTTT. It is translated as CASSVTPGLAGGRYATDTQYF.